The rows below give T cell receptor beta chains drawn from one sample of a study of T cells after yellow fever vaccination. TCRdb reprocessed the 5' RACE reads via MiXCR and lists one record per CDR3 protein. In the table there are 250,000 to 400,000 distinct CDR3 sequences, 4.1% of which are singletons. The starting material was PBMCs, obtained 5 days after the yellow fever booster vaccination. The receptors shown here come from a man aged 18 to 29 who received the YFV17D yellow fever vaccine. Each CDR3 is given with its conserved first and last residue. Fields, in order: CDR3 protein, CDR3 DNA, J gene, D gene, clone size, V gene. A D gene is named only where the DNA matches it firmly. Not every row has a clone size; where given, it reads once, few, many or a size class.

CDR3aa: CASGDRVGGSPLHF; CDR3nt: TGTGCCAGCGGGGACAGGGTCGGAGGCTCACCCCTCCACTTT; j_gene: TRBJ1-6; d_gene: TRBD1; abundance: .; v_gene: TRBV2
CDR3aa: CASSPGTSRLDTQYF; CDR3nt: TGTGCCAGCAGCCCGGGGACTTCCCGCCTAGATACGCAGTATTTT; j_gene: TRBJ2-3; d_gene: .; abundance: many; v_gene: TRBV7-3
CDR3aa: CSAHRGGEPLHF; CDR3nt: TGCAGTGCCCACAGGGGAGGGGAACCCCTCCACTTT; j_gene: TRBJ1-6; d_gene: TRBD1; abundance: many; v_gene: TRBV20-1
CDR3aa: CASSLAGAEFLETQYF; CDR3nt: TGTGCCAGCAGCTTAGCGGGGGCTGAATTTCTGGAGACCCAGTACTTC; j_gene: TRBJ2-5; d_gene: .; abundance: few; v_gene: TRBV7-9
CDR3aa: CASTTRLGTGVTEAFF; CDR3nt: TGTGCCAGTACAACCCGACTGGGGACGGGGGTCACTGAAGCTTTCTTT; j_gene: TRBJ1-1; d_gene: .; abundance: .; v_gene: TRBV19
CDR3aa: CASALSGGSDEKLFF; CDR3nt: TGCGCCAGCGCACTCTCAGGGGGCTCGGATGAAAAACTGTTTTTT; j_gene: TRBJ1-4; d_gene: TRBD1; abundance: .; v_gene: TRBV23-1
CDR3aa: CASSHGDRESQPQHF; CDR3nt: TGTGCCAGCAGCCATGGGGACAGGGAAAGTCAGCCCCAGCATTTT; j_gene: TRBJ1-5; d_gene: TRBD1; abundance: .; v_gene: TRBV7-9
CDR3aa: CASSLSPQGNTIYF; CDR3nt: TGTGCCAGCAGTTTATCACCACAGGGAAACACCATATATTTT; j_gene: TRBJ1-3; d_gene: .; abundance: many; v_gene: TRBV12-3/TRBV12-4
CDR3aa: CASSYPGGQFHF; CDR3nt: TGTGCCAGCAGTTACCCGGGGGGACAGTTCCACTTC; j_gene: TRBJ2-7; d_gene: .; abundance: few; v_gene: TRBV6-5
CDR3aa: CASGLGTVGMGDEQFF; CDR3nt: TGTGCTAGTGGTTTAGGGACAGTTGGGATGGGAGATGAGCAGTTCTTC; j_gene: TRBJ2-1; d_gene: TRBD1; abundance: few; v_gene: TRBV12-5
CDR3aa: CASSLAGGYTEAFF; CDR3nt: TGTGCCAGCAGCTTAGCCGGCGGATACACTGAAGCTTTCTTT; j_gene: TRBJ1-1; d_gene: .; abundance: few; v_gene: TRBV7-8
CDR3aa: CASSLVPDTQYF; CDR3nt: TGCGCCAGCAGCTTGGTGCCCGATACGCAGTATTTT; j_gene: TRBJ2-3; d_gene: .; abundance: many; v_gene: TRBV5-1
CDR3aa: CASSPGGQYEQYF; CDR3nt: TGTGCCAGCAGTCCGGGGGGCCAATACGAGCAGTACTTC; j_gene: TRBJ2-7; d_gene: .; abundance: many; v_gene: TRBV12-3/TRBV12-4
CDR3aa: CASRVNRGNYGYTF; CDR3nt: TGCGCCAGCAGGGTTAACAGGGGGAACTATGGCTACACCTTC; j_gene: TRBJ1-2; d_gene: TRBD1; abundance: few; v_gene: TRBV4-1
CDR3aa: CASSIRDTRSSYEQYF; CDR3nt: TGTGCCAGCTCTATTCGGGACACGAGAAGCTCCTACGAGCAGTACTTC; j_gene: TRBJ2-7; d_gene: .; abundance: .; v_gene: TRBV6-2/TRBV6-3
CDR3aa: CASSTRLAESQETQYF; CDR3nt: TGTGCCAGCAGCACGAGACTAGCGGAAAGCCAAGAGACCCAGTACTTC; j_gene: TRBJ2-5; d_gene: TRBD2; abundance: few; v_gene: TRBV7-9
CDR3aa: CASSPPGRWGNTIYF; CDR3nt: TGTGCCAGCTCACCACCGGGGCGATGGGGAAACACCATATATTTT; j_gene: TRBJ1-3; d_gene: .; abundance: .; v_gene: TRBV18
CDR3aa: CSVGTETQYF; CDR3nt: TGCAGCGTTGGAACGGAGACCCAGTACTTC; j_gene: TRBJ2-5; d_gene: .; abundance: .; v_gene: TRBV29-1
CDR3aa: CSARIQGTNEKLFF; CDR3nt: TGCAGTGCGCGAATCCAGGGTACTAATGAAAAACTGTTTTTT; j_gene: TRBJ1-4; d_gene: .; abundance: .; v_gene: TRBV20-1
CDR3aa: CASSEVRDWAGYGYTF; CDR3nt: TGTGCCAGCAGTGAAGTCCGGGACTGGGCAGGGTATGGCTACACCTTC; j_gene: TRBJ1-2; d_gene: .; abundance: .; v_gene: TRBV12-3/TRBV12-4
CDR3aa: CASSLGLAGGPTDTQYF; CDR3nt: TGTGCCAGCAGCTTGGGACTAGCGGGGGGGCCAACAGATACGCAGTATTTT; j_gene: TRBJ2-3; d_gene: TRBD2; abundance: .; v_gene: TRBV11-3
CDR3aa: CASSKRGGDSNSPLHF; CDR3nt: TGCGCCAGCAGTAAGAGAGGGGGGGACTCTAATTCACCCCTCCACTTT; j_gene: TRBJ1-6; d_gene: .; abundance: many; v_gene: TRBV5-1
CDR3aa: CSAREGQFQETQYF; CDR3nt: TGCAGTGCTAGAGAGGGCCAGTTCCAAGAGACCCAGTACTTC; j_gene: TRBJ2-5; d_gene: .; abundance: .; v_gene: TRBV20-1
CDR3aa: CASSLDTVTEAFF; CDR3nt: TGTGCCAGCAGCTTAGATACAGTGACTGAAGCTTTCTTT; j_gene: TRBJ1-1; d_gene: .; abundance: few; v_gene: TRBV11-1
CDR3aa: CASSLTGTDTQYF; CDR3nt: TGCGCCAGCAGCTTGACAGGCACAGATACGCAGTATTTT; j_gene: TRBJ2-3; d_gene: .; abundance: many; v_gene: TRBV5-1
CDR3aa: CASSQVVAGDEEQYF; CDR3nt: TGTGCCAGCAGCCAAGTAGTAGCGGGGGACGAGGAGCAGTACTTC; j_gene: TRBJ2-7; d_gene: TRBD2; abundance: .; v_gene: TRBV7-9
CDR3aa: CASSPPEAKNIQYF; CDR3nt: TGTGCCAGCTCACCGCCAGAAGCCAAAAACATTCAGTACTTC; j_gene: TRBJ2-4; d_gene: .; abundance: many; v_gene: TRBV18
CDR3aa: CASSLTQGGGVNTEAFF; CDR3nt: TGTGCCAGCAGCCTAACCCAAGGAGGGGGAGTGAACACTGAAGCTTTCTTT; j_gene: TRBJ1-1; d_gene: .; abundance: many; v_gene: TRBV9
CDR3aa: CSVKGSLTSGLGELFF; CDR3nt: TGCAGCGTTAAAGGGTCTCTCACCTCCGGGCTTGGAGAGCTGTTTTTT; j_gene: TRBJ2-2; d_gene: .; abundance: many; v_gene: TRBV29-1
CDR3aa: CASSFSLAGSSSYNEQFF; CDR3nt: TGTGCCAGCAGCTTTAGCCTAGCGGGGTCGAGCTCCTACAATGAGCAGTTCTTC; j_gene: TRBJ2-1; d_gene: TRBD2; abundance: few; v_gene: TRBV7-2
CDR3aa: CASSPWMGRGTDTQYF; CDR3nt: TGTGCCAGCAGTCCGTGGATGGGGCGGGGGACAGATACGCAGTATTTT; j_gene: TRBJ2-3; d_gene: TRBD2; abundance: few; v_gene: TRBV28
CDR3aa: CASSAPGGARGEQFF; CDR3nt: TGTGCCAGCAGCGCTCCCGGTGGGGCCCGGGGTGAGCAGTTCTTC; j_gene: TRBJ2-1; d_gene: .; abundance: few; v_gene: TRBV9
CDR3aa: CASSLGGLAGGQETQYF; CDR3nt: TGTGCCAGCAGCTTAGGGGGACTAGCGGGGGGCCAAGAGACCCAGTACTTC; j_gene: TRBJ2-5; d_gene: TRBD2; abundance: few; v_gene: TRBV7-7